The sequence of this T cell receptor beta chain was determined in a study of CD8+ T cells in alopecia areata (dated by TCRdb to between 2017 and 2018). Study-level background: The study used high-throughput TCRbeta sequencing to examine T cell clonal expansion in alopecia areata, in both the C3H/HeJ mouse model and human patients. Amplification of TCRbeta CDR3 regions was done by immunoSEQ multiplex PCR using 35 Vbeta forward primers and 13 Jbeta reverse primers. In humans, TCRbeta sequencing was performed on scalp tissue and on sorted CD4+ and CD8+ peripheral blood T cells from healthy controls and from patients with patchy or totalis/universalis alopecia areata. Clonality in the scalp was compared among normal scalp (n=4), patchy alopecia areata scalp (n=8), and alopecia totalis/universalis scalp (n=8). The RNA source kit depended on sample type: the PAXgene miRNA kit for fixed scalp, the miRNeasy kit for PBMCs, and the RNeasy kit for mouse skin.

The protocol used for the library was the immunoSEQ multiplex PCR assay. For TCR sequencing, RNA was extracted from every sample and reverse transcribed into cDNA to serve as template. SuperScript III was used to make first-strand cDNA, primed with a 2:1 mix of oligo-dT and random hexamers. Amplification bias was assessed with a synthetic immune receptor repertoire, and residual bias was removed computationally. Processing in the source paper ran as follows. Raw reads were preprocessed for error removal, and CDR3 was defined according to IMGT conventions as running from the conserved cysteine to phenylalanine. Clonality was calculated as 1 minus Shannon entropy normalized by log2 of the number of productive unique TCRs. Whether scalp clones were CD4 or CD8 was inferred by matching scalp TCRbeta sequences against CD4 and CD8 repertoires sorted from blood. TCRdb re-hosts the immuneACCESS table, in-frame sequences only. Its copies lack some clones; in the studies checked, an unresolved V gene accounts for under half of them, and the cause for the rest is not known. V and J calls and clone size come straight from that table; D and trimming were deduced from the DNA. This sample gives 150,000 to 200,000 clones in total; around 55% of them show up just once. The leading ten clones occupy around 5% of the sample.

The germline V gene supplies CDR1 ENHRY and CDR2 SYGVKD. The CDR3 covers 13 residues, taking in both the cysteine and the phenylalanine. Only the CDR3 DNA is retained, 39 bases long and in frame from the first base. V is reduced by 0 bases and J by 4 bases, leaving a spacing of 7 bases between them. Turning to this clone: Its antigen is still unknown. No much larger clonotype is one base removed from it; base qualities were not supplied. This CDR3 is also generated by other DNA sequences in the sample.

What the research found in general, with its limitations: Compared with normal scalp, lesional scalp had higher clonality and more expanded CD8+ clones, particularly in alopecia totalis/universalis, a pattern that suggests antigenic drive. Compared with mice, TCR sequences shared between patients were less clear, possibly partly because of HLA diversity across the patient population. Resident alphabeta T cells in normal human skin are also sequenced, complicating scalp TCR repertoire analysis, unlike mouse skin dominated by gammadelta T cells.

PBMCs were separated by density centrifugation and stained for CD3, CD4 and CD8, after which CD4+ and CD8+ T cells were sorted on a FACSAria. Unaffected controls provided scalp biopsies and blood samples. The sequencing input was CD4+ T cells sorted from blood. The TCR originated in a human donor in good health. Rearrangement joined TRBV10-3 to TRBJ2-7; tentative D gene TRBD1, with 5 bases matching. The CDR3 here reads CAISESGPYEQYF. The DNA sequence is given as TGTGCCATCAGTGAGTCGGGGCCTTACGAGCAGTACTTC.